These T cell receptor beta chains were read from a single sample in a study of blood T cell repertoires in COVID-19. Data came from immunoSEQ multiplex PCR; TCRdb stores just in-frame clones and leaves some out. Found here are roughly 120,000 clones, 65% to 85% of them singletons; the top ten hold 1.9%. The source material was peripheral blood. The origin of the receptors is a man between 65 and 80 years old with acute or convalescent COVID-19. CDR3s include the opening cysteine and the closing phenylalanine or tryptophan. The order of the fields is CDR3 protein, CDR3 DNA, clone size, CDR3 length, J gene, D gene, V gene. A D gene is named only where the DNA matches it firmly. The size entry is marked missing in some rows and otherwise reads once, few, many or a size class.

CATTRTVMNTEAFF | TGTGCCACCACAAGGACAGTCATGAACACTGAAGCTTTCTTT | - | 14 | TRBJ1-1 | - | TRBV10-3
CASARDRETQYF | TGCGCCAGCGCCCGGGACAGAGAGACCCAGTACTTC | - | 12 | TRBJ2-5 | TRBD1 | TRBV5-1
CASSQDFGRGTGELFF | TGTGCCAGCAGCCAAGATTTCGGCAGGGGTACCGGGGAGCTGTTTTTT | - | 16 | TRBJ2-2 | - | TRBV3-1/TRBV3-2
CASSPRWGQGIASPEAFF | TGTGCCAGTAGCCCTCGGTGGGGGCAGGGAATTGCATCCCCTGAAGCTTTCTTT | once | 18 | TRBJ1-1 | - | TRBV19
CASSPRSFIETQYF | TGTGCCAGCAGCCCGCGGTCCTTTATTGAGACCCAGTACTTC | once | 14 | TRBJ2-5 | - | TRBV6-6
CSVGGGIGLKGIQYF | TGCAGCGTTGGGGGCGGGATCGGCTTGAAGGGCATTCAGTACTTC | - | 15 | TRBJ2-4 | - | TRBV29-1
CASSFTGVLGETQYF | TGCGCCAGCAGCTTTACAGGGGTTCTGGGGGAGACCCAGTACTTC | - | 15 | TRBJ2-5 | TRBD1 | TRBV5-1
CASLRGGESPLHF | TGTGCCAGCCTCCGGGGGGGAGAATCACCCCTCCACTTT | - | 13 | TRBJ1-6 | - | TRBV5-4
CASSQDRTGLYGYTF | TGCGCCAGCAGCCAAGATCGTACAGGCCTATATGGCTACACCTTC | - | 15 | TRBJ1-2 | - | TRBV4-1
CASSQRSSGANVLTF | TGCGCCAGCAGTCAACGGAGCTCTGGGGCCAACGTCCTGACTTTC | - | 15 | TRBJ2-6 | - | TRBV23-1
CASSQVLLRLAGDNEQFF | TGTGCCAGCAGCCAAGTATTGTTGAGGTTAGCGGGGGACAATGAGCAGTTCTTC | - | 18 | TRBJ2-1 | TRBD2 | TRBV3-1/TRBV3-2
CASSDRDTYEQYF | TGTGCCAGTAGTGACCGGGACACCTACGAGCAGTACTTC | - | 13 | TRBJ2-7 | - | TRBV19
CASSPREETQYF | TGTGCCAGCTCACCAAGAGAGGAGACCCAGTACTTC | - | 12 | TRBJ2-5 | - | TRBV18
CASRAIGWTASYQPQHF | TGTGCCAGCAGAGCTATCGGTTGGACAGCGAGTTATCAGCCCCAGCATTTT | - | 17 | TRBJ1-5 | - | TRBV28
CASSLRRQGNSPLHF | TGTGCCAGCAGTTTACGCAGACAGGGAAATTCACCCCTCCACTTT | - | 15 | TRBJ1-6 | TRBD1 | TRBV27
CASSPNRQGGDKAFF | TGTGCCAGCTCACCGAATCGACAGGGGGGTGATAAAGCTTTCTTT | - | 15 | TRBJ1-1 | TRBD1 | TRBV18
CASSGGFGVRGYEQYF | TGTGCCAGCAGTGGGGGTTTTGGCGTCAGGGGCTACGAGCAGTACTTC | - | 16 | TRBJ2-7 | - | TRBV6-1
CASSRYGGVTTGNTIYF | TGTGCCAGCAGCCGTTATGGCGGGGTAACAACTGGAAACACCATATATTTT | - | 17 | TRBJ1-3 | - | TRBV11-2
CASSQRTGWGTEAFF | TGTGCCAGCAGCCAACGGACAGGGTGGGGCACTGAAGCTTTCTTT | once | 15 | TRBJ1-1 | TRBD1 | TRBV13
CASSYLGLEQYF | TGTGCCAGCAGCTACCTGGGGCTCGAGCAGTACTTC | - | 12 | TRBJ2-7 | - | TRBV7-9
CASSSGTANEKLFF | TGTGCCAGCAGCAGTGGGACAGCTAATGAAAAACTGTTTTTT | - | 14 | TRBJ1-4 | TRBD1 | TRBV11-2
CASNLQGNTQYF | TGTGCCAGCAACCTACAGGGAAATACGCAGTATTTT | - | 12 | TRBJ2-3 | - | TRBV9
CASSPNGNTIYF | TGTGCCAGCAGCCCAAATGGAAACACCATATATTTT | once | 12 | TRBJ1-3 | - | TRBV7-6
CAWSVPDRSAGELFF | TGTGCCTGGAGTGTACCGGACAGGTCGGCCGGGGAGCTGTTTTTT | - | 15 | TRBJ2-2 | TRBD1 | TRBV30
CASSVDRATNEKLFF | TGTGCCAGCAGCGTCGACAGAGCAACTAATGAAAAACTGTTTTTT | - | 15 | TRBJ1-4 | - | TRBV7-9
CASSSVSYEQYF | TGTGCCAGCAGTTCCGTATCCTACGAGCAGTACTTC | - | 12 | TRBJ2-7 | - | TRBV6-6
CASSIPNQPQHF | TGTGCCAGTAGTATCCCTAATCAGCCCCAGCATTTT | - | 12 | TRBJ1-5 | - | TRBV19
CASSTSGTGSTDTQYF | TGTGCCAGTAGTACCTCCGGGACAGGGAGCACAGATACGCAGTATTTT | few | 16 | TRBJ2-3 | TRBD1 | TRBV19
CAISVGSSGVQETQYF | TGTGCCATCAGTGTTGGTTCCAGCGGGGTACAAGAGACCCAGTACTTC | - | 16 | TRBJ2-5 | TRBD2 | TRBV10-3
CASSPGHLYEQYF | TGTGCCAGCAGCCCAGGACATCTCTACGAGCAGTACTTC | - | 13 | TRBJ2-7 | - | TRBV3-1/TRBV3-2
CASSLESGFGEKLFF | TGTGCCAGCAGCTTAGAATCGGGATTTGGGGAAAAACTGTTTTTT | - | 15 | TRBJ1-4 | - | TRBV7-9
CASSYGGLSNQPQHF | TGTGCCAGCAGTTATGGGGGACTGAGCAATCAGCCCCAGCATTTT | - | 15 | TRBJ1-5 | - | TRBV6-6
CASSLLPAGLRTDTQYF | TGTGCCAGCAGCTTACTTCCTGCAGGGCTTCGTACAGATACGCAGTATTTT | - | 17 | TRBJ2-3 | - | TRBV11-2
CASSLPKYGYTF | TGTGCCAGCAGCTTGCCCAAATATGGCTACACCTTC | - | 12 | TRBJ1-2 | - | TRBV5-4
CASRVTRTEAFF | TGTGCCAGCAGAGTCACTAGAACTGAAGCTTTCTTT | once | 12 | TRBJ1-1 | - | TRBV6-9
CASSSRGEETQYF | TGTGCCAGCAGCTCGCGGGGGGAGGAGACCCAGTACTTC | - | 13 | TRBJ2-5 | TRBD2 | TRBV13
CASRRQGLNEKLFF | TGTGCCAGTAGGAGACAGGGGCTTAATGAAAAACTGTTTTTT | - | 14 | TRBJ1-4 | TRBD1 | TRBV19
CASSRNFRGLRETQYF | TGTGCCAGCAGCCGTAACTTCAGGGGGTTGAGAGAGACCCAGTACTTC | - | 16 | TRBJ2-5 | TRBD1 | TRBV25-1
CASSLFPGDYEQYF | TGTGCCAGCAGTTTATTCCCCGGGGACTACGAGCAGTACTTC | - | 14 | TRBJ2-7 | - | TRBV27
CASSKGQGVETQYF | TGTGCCAGTAGTAAGGGACAGGGTGTAGAGACCCAGTACTTC | - | 14 | TRBJ2-5 | TRBD1 | TRBV19
CASSASSGVLAHEQFF | TGTGCCAGCAGCGCCTCTAGCGGGGTACTTGCCCATGAGCAGTTCTTC | - | 16 | TRBJ2-1 | TRBD2 | TRBV9
CATSDPSGRRFNTGELFF | TGTGCCACCAGTGATCCCAGCGGGCGCAGGTTCAACACCGGGGAGCTGTTTTTT | - | 18 | TRBJ2-2 | - | TRBV24-1
CAYSNQPQHF | TGTGCCTATAGCAATCAGCCCCAGCATTTT | - | 10 | TRBJ1-5 | - | TRBV7-6
CASSPQVNQPQHF | TGTGCCAGCAGCCCTCAGGTCAATCAGCCCCAGCATTTT | - | 13 | TRBJ1-5 | - | TRBV7-2
CASSLRLAGSTGELFF | TGTGCCAGCAGCTTAAGACTAGCGGGGTCCACCGGGGAGCTGTTTTTT | - | 16 | TRBJ2-2 | TRBD2 | TRBV7-8
CASSPVEAGGPGDEQFF | TGTGCCAGCAGCCCGGTCGAAGCGGGGGGGCCTGGAGATGAGCAGTTCTTC | - | 17 | TRBJ2-1 | TRBD2 | TRBV7-9
CASSLSRGEQYF | TGTGCCAGCAGTTTAAGTCGGGGCGAGCAGTACTTC | - | 12 | TRBJ2-7 | - | TRBV28
CASSDRAGEQYF | TGTGCCAGCAGTGACAGAGCGGGCGAGCAGTACTTC | few | 12 | TRBJ2-7 | - | TRBV25-1
CASSWDSYEQYF | TGTGCCAGCAGTTGGGACAGCTACGAGCAGTACTTC | - | 12 | TRBJ2-7 | TRBD1 | TRBV2
CASSLGRVIYNEQFF | TGTGCCAGCAGTTTGGGCAGGGTCATTTACAATGAGCAGTTCTTC | - | 15 | TRBJ2-1 | - | TRBV27
CASSWGEAGFPGTGELFF | TGTGCCAGCAGCTGGGGGGAAGCGGGGTTCCCGGGCACCGGGGAGCTGTTTTTT | - | 18 | TRBJ2-2 | TRBD2 | TRBV5-6